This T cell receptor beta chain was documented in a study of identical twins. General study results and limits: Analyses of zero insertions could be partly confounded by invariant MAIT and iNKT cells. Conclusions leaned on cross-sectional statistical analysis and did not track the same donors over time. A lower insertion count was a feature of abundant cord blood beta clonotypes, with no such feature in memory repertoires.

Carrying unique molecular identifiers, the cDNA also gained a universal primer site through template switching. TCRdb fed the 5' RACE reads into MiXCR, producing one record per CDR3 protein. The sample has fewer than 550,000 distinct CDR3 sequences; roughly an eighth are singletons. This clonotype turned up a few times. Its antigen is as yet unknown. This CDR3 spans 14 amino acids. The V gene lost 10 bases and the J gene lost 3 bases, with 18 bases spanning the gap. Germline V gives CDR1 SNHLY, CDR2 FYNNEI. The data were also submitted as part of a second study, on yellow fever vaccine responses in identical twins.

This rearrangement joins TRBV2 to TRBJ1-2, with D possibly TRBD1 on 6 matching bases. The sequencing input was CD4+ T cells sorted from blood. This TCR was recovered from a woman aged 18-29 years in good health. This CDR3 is CAILEVKGDYGYTF. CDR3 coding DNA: TGTGCCATCTTAGAGGTGAAGGGGGACTATGGCTACACCTTC. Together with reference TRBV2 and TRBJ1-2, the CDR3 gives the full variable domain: EPEVTQTPSHQVTQMGQEVILRCVPISNHLYFYWYRQILGQKVEFLVSFYNNEISEKSEIFDDQFSVERPDGSNFTLKIRSTKLEDSAMYFCAILEVKGDYGYTFGSGTRLTVV.